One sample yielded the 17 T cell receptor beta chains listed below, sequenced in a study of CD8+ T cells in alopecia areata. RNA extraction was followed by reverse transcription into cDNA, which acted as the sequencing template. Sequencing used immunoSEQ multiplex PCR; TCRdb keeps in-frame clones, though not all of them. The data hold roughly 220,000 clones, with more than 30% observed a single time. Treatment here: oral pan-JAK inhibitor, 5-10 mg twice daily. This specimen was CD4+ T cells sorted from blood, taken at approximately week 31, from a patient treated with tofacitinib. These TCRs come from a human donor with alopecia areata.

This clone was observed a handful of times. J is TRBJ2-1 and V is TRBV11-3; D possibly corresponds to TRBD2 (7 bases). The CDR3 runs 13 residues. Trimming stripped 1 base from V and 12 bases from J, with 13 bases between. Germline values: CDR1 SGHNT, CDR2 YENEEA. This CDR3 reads CASSLGPAGAQFF. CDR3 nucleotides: TGTGCCAGCAGCTTAGGACCGGCGGGGGCGCAGTTCTTC.

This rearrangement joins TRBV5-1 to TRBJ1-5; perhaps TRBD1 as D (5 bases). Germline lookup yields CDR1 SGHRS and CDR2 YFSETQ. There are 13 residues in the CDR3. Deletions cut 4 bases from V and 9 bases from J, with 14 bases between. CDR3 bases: TGCGCCAGCAGCGACAATCCCGACAGGCCCCAGCATTTT. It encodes CASSDNPDRPQHF. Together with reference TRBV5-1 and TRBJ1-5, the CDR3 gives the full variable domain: KAGVTQTPRYLIKTRGQQVTLSCSPISGHRSVSWYQQTPGQGLQFLFEYFSETQRNKGNFPGRFSGRQFSNSRSEMNVSTLELGDSALYLCASSDNPDRPQHFGDGTRLSIL.

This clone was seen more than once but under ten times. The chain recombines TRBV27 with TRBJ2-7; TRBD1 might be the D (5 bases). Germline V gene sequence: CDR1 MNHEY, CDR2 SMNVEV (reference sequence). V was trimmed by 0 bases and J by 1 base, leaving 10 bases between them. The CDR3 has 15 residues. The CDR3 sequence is CASSLSGVVSYEQYF. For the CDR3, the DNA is TGTGCCAGCAGTTTATCAGGGGTTGTGTCCTACGAGCAGTACTTC.

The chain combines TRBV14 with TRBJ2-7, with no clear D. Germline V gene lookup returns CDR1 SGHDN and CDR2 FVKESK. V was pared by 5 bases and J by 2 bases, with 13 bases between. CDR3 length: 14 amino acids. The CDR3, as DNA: TGTGCCAGCAGCAAAGGTACGCTCGCCTACGAGCAGTACTTC. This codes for CASSKGTLAYEQYF.

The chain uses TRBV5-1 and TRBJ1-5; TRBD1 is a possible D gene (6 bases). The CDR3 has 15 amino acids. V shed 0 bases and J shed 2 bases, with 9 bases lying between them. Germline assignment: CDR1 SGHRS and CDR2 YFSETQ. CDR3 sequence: CASSLEDSRNQPQHF. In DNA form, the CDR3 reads TGCGCCAGCAGCTTGGAGGACAGCCGCAATCAGCCCCAGCATTTT.

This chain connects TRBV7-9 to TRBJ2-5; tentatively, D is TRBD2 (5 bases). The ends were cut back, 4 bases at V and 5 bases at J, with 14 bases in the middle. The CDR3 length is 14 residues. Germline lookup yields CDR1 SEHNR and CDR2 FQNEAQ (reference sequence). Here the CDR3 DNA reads TGTGCCAGCAGCTCGTGGCTCCGAGGGGAGACCCAGTACTTC. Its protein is CASSSWLRGETQYF.

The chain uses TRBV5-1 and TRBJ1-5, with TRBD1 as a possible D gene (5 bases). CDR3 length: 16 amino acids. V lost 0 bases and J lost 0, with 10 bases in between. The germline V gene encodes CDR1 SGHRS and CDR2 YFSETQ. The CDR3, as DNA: TGCGCCAGCAGCTTGGGGGGCAGGCTTAGCAATCAGCCCCAGCATTTT. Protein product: CASSLGGRLSNQPQHF.

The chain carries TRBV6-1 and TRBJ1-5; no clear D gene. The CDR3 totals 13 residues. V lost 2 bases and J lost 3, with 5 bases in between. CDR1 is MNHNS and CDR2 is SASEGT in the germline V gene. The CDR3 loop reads CASSENINQPQHF. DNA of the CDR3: TGTGCCAGCAGTGAAAACATCAATCAGCCCCAGCATTTT.

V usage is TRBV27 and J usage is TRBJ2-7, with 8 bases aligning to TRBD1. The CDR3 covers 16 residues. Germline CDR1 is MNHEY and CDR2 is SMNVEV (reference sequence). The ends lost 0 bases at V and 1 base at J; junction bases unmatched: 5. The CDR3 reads CASSLSSRGQSYEQYF. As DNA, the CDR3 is TGTGCCAGCAGTTTATCTAGCAGGGGGCAATCCTACGAGCAGTACTTC.

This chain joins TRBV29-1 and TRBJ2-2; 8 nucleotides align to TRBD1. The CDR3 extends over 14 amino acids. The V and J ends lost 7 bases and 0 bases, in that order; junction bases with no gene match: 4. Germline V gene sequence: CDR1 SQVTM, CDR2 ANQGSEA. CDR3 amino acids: CSASTGANTGELFF. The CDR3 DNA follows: TGCAGCGCTTCGACAGGGGCGAACACCGGGGAGCTGTTTTTT.

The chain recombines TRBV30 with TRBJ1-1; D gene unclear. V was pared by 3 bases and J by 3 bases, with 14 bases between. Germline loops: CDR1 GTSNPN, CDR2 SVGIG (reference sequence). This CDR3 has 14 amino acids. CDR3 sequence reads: CAWSRVGADTEAFF. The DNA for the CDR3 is TGTGCCTGGAGCCGGGTGGGAGCGGACACTGAAGCTTTCTTT.

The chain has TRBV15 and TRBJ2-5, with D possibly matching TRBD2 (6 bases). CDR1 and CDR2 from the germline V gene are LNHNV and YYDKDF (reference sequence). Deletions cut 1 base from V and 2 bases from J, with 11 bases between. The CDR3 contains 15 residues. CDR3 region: CATSRVPRDQETQYF. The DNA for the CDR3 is TGTGCCACCAGCAGAGTTCCGCGGGATCAAGAGACCCAGTACTTC.

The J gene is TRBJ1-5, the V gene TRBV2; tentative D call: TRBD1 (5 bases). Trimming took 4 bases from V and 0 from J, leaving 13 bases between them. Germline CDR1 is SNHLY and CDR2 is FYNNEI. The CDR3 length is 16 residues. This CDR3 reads CASSVGQRVSNQPQHF. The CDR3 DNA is TGTGCCAGCAGTGTGGGGCAGAGAGTTAGCAATCAGCCCCAGCATTTT.

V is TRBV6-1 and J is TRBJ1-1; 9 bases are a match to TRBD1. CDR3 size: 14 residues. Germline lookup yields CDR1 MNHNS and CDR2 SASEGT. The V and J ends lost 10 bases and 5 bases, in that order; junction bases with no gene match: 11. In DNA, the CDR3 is TGTGCCACCAGAGGACAGGGGACCCAGACTGAAGCTTTCTTT. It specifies CATRGQGTQTEAFF.

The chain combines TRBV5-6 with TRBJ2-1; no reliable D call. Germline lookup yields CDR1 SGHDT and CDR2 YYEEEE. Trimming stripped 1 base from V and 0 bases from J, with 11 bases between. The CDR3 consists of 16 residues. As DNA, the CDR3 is TGTGCCAGCAGCTTGTATCTTCCAGGCTCCTACAATGAGCAGTTCTTC. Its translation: CASSLYLPGSYNEQFF.

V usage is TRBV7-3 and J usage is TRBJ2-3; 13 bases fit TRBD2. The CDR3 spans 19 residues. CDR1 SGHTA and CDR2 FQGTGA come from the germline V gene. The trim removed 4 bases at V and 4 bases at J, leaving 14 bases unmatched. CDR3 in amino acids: CASSSNRLAGGIVPDTQYF. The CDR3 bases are TGTGCCAGCAGCTCAAACCGACTAGCGGGGGGAATTGTCCCAGATACGCAGTATTTT.

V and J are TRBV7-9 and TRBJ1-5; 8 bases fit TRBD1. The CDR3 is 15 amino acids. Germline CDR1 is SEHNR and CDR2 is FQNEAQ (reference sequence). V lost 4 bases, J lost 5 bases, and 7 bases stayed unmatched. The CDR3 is CASSSADREDQPQHF. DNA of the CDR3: TGTGCCAGCAGCTCCGCGGACAGGGAGGATCAGCCCCAGCATTTT.